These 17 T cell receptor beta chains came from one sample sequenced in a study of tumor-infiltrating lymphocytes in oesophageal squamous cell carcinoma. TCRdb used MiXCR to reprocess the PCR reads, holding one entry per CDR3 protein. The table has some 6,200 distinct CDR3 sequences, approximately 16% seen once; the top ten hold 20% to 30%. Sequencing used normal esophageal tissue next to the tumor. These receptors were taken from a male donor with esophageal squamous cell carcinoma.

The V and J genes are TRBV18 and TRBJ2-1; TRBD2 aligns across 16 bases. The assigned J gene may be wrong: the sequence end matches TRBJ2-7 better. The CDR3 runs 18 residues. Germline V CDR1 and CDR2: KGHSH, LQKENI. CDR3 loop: CASSPTHGTSGGAYEQYF. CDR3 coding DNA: TGTGCCAGCTCACCGACTCATGGGACTAGCGGGGGGGCCTACGAGCAGTACTTC.

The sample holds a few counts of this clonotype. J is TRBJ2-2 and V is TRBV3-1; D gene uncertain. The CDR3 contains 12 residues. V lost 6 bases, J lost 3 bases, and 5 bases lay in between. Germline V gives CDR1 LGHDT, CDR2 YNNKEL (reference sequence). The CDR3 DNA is TGTGCCAGCAGTAGCTACACCGGGGAGCTGTTTTTT. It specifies CASSSYTGELFF.

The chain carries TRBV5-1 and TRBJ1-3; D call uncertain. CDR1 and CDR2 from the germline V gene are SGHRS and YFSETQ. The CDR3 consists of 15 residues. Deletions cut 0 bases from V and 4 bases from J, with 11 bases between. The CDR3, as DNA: TGCGCCAGCAGCTTGGCAAACGTCGGCGGAAACACCATATATTTT. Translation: CASSLANVGGNTIYF.

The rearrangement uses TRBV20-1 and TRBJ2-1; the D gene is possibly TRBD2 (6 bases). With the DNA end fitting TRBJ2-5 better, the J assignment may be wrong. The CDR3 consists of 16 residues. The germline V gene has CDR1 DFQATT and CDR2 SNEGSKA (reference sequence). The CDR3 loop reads CSARDPPDAGPKTQYF. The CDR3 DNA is TGCAGTGCTAGAGATCCTCCCGACGCGGGGCCTAAGACCCAGTACTTC.

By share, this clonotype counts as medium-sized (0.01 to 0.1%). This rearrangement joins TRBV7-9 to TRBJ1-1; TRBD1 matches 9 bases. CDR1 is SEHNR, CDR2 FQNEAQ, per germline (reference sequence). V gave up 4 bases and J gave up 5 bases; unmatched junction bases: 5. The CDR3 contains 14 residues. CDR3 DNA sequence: TGTGCCAGCAGCTCAACAGGGGGCATAACTGAAGCTTTCTTT. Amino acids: CASSSTGGITEAFF.

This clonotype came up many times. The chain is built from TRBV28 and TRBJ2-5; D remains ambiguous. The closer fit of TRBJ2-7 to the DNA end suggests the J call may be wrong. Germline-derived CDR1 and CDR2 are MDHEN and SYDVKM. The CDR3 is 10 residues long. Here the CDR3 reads CASSHYEQYF. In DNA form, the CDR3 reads TGTGCCAGCAGTCATTACGAGCAGTACTTC.

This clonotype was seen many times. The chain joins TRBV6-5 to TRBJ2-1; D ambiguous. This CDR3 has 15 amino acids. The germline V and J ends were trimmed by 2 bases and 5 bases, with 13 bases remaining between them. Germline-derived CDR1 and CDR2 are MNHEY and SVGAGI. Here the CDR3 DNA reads TGTGCCAGCAGTTACCCTAAGGTTATGGACAATGAGCAGTTCTTC. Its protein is CASSYPKVMDNEQFF.

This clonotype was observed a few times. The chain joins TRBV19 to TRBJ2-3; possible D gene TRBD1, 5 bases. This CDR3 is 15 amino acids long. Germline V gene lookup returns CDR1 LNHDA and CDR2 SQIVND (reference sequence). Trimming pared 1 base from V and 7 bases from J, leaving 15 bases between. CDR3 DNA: TGTGCCAGTAGTATAGGTGCGACAGAGAGAAATACGCAGTATTTT. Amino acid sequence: CASSIGATERNTQYF.

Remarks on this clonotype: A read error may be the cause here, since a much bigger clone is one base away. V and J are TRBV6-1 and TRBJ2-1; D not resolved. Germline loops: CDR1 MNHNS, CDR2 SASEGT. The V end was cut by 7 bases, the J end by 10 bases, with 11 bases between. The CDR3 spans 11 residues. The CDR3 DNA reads TGTGCCAGCACAGGAAGCTACGAGCAGTTCTTC. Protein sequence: CASTGSYEQFF.

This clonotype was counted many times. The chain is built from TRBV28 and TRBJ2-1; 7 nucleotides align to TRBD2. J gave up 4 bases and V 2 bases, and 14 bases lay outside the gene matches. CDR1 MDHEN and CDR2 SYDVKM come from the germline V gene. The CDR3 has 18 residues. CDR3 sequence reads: CASSLGTPGGIPYNEQFF. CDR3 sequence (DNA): TGTGCCAGCAGTTTAGGGACCCCCGGGGGGATCCCATACAATGAGCAGTTCTTC. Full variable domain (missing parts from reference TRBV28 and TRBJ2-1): DVKVTQSSRYLVKRTGEKVFLECVQDMDHENMFWYRQDPGLGLRLIYFSYDVKMKEKGDIPEGYSVSREKKERFSLILESASTNQTSMYLCASSLGTPGGIPYNEQFFGPGTRLTVL.

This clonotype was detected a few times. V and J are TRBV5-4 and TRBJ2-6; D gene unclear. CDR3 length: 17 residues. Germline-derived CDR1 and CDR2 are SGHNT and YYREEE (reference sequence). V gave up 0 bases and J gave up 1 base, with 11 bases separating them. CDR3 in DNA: TGTGCCAGCAGCTTGGGTGGAACCCGTTCTGGGGCCAACGTCCTGACTTTC. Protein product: CASSLGGTRSGANVLTF.

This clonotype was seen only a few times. The CDR3 region has the DNA TGTGCCAGCAGCTTGTGGCAGGGGGTTTACGAGCAGTTCTTC. This sequence encodes CASSLWQGVYEQFF. This rearrangement joins TRBV5-6 to TRBJ2-4, with 7 bases identical to TRBD1. The better agreement between TRBJ2-1 and the DNA end casts doubt on the J call. The CDR3 covers 14 residues. CDR1 and CDR2 (germline): SGHDT, YYEEEE.

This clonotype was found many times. The CDR3 bases are TGCGCCAGCAGCTTGGAGACAGGGTGGAAAGAGACCCAGTACTTC. This gives the protein CASSLETGWKETQYF. The gene calls are TRBV5-1 and TRBJ2-5; 7 nucleotides line up with TRBD1. Germline trimming cut 0 bases from V and 3 bases from J; bases unmatched to any gene: 5. From germline, CDR1 is SGHRS and CDR2 YFSETQ. CDR3 size: 15 residues.

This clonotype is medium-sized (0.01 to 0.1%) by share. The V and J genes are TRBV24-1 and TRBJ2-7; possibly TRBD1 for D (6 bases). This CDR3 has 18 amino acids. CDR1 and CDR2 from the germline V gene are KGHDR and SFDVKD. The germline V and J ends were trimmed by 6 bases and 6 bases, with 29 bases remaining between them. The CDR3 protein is CATSSTPGKGQSLSEQYF. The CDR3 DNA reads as TGTGCCACCAGTTCTACCCCCGGGAAGGGACAATCCTTGTCCGAGCAGTACTTC.

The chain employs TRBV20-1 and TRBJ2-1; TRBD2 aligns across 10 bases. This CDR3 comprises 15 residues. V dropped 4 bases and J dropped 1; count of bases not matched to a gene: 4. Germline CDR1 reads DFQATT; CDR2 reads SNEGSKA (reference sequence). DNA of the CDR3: TGCAGTGCTACTAGCGGGGGTAGGTCCTACAATGAGCAGTTCTTC. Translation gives CSATSGGRSYNEQFF.

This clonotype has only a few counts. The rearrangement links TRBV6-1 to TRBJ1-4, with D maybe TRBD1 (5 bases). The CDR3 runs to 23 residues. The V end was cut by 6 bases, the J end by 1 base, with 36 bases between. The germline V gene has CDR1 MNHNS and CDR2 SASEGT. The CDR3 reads CASSPLREGWTPEGRLTNEKLFF. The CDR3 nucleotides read TGTGCCAGCAGCCCCCTACGTGAGGGGTGGACACCGGAGGGGCGTTTAACTAATGAAAAACTGTTTTTT.

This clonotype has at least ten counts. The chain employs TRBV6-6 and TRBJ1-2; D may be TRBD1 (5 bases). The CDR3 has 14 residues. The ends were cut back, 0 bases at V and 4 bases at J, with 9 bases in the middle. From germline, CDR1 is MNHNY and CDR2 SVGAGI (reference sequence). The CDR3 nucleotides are TGTGCCAGCAGTTACTCTGGGGCCCCCTATGGCTACACCTTC. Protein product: CASSYSGAPYGYTF.